Reported below is one TCR beta chain. The entry originates in a study of T cell responses to AZD1222 COVID-19 vaccine. The method was immunoSEQ multiplex PCR; TCRdb's version includes in-frame clones alone and lacks a portion of them. The sample has some 130,000 clones, about 85% seen once. The V end lost 8 bases, the J end lost 5 bases, and 16 bases lay between the germline ends. The CDR3 totals 14 residues. Germline V gene sequence: CDR1 SGHNT, CDR2 YENEEA. This material consisted of peripheral blood, taken on day 0 of AZD1222 vaccination. The chain couples TRBV11-3 to TRBJ2-1; either TRBD1 or TRBD2 may fit D (5 bases each). The TCR was taken from an adult in good health. The DNA of the CDR3 is TGTGCCAGCTCATCGGGACCACCTGACAATGAGCAGTTCTTC. Its protein product is CASSSGPPDNEQFF.